This entry lists 9 T cell receptor beta chains sequenced from one sample in a study of blood T cell repertoires in COVID-19. Using immunoSEQ multiplex PCR, the repertoire was profiled, and TCRdb retains in-frame clones only, with some absent. The sample has 100,000 to 150,000 clones, about four fifths seen once; the top ten hold 16%. The specimen was peripheral blood. Source of these receptors: a man aged 60-69 years with active or convalescent COVID-19.

This clone was seen only once. The V and J genes are TRBV14 and TRBJ1-1; 8 bases match TRBD1. The CDR3 is made up of 15 amino acids. The V segment lost 0 bases and the J segment 4 bases; nucleotides outside the gene matches: 4. The germline V gene has CDR1 SGHDN and CDR2 FVKESK. The CDR3 protein is CASSQDQGAGTEAFF. The CDR3 DNA reads as TGTGCCAGCAGCCAAGACCAGGGGGCGGGCACTGAAGCTTTCTTT.

The genes are TRBV29-1 and TRBJ2-7, with 7 bases identical to TRBD1. CDR1 and CDR2 from the germline V gene are SQVTM and ANQGSEA. The CDR3 runs to 13 residues. J was trimmed by 4 bases and V by 4 bases; bases with no gene match: 7. CDR3 in DNA: TGCAGCGTTGGTCACAGGGGATTATACGAGCAGTACTTC. Protein product: CSVGHRGLYEQYF.

The chain is built from TRBV4-1 and TRBJ2-2, with D unresolved. Between the trimmed V and J ends, which lost 4 bases and 1 base, there was a span of 10 bases. CDR1 is MGHRA, CDR2 YSYEKL, per germline. This CDR3 is built from 15 residues. CDR3 in amino acids: CASSRESKNTGELFF. The CDR3 nucleotides read TGCGCCAGCAGCCGAGAATCCAAGAACACCGGGGAGCTGTTTTTT.

The chain combines TRBV27 with TRBJ1-1; TRBD1 is a possible D gene (5 bases). V shed 5 bases and J shed 4 bases, with 20 bases lying between them. CDR1 is MNHEY and CDR2 is SMNVEV in the germline V gene (reference sequence). The CDR3 totals 16 residues. CDR3 sequence: CASSLLGGTLSTEAFF. CDR3 bases: TGTGCCAGCAGTCTACTTGGGGGGACGTTGAGCACTGAAGCTTTCTTT.

The chain uses TRBV30 and TRBJ1-2; no reliable D call. The CDR3 sequence is 13 residues long. The germline gives CDR1 GTSNPN, CDR2 SVGIG (reference sequence). Trimming cost V 0 bases and J 3 bases, with 8 bases left between them. CDR3: CAWSVSGYYGYTF. For the CDR3, the DNA is TGTGCCTGGAGTGTCAGCGGTTACTATGGCTACACCTTC.

The V call is TRBV5-1, the J call TRBJ2-3; D is possibly TRBD2 (5 bases). The germline gives CDR1 SGHRS, CDR2 YFSETQ. V lost 0 bases and J 2 bases, leaving 16 bases between the germline ends. CDR3 length: 17 residues. The CDR3: CASSLGGGRTYTDTQYF. CDR3 in DNA: TGCGCCAGCAGCTTGGGTGGAGGACGGACTTACACAGATACGCAGTATTTT.

This clone was seen once. The chain joins TRBV7-3 to TRBJ1-4; weak D call: TRBD1 (5 bases). This CDR3 is built from 13 residues. Germline V CDR1 and CDR2: SGHTA, FQGTGA. Trimming stripped 3 bases from V and 12 bases from J, with 14 bases between. CDR3 loop: CASSFNPGGELFF. As DNA, the CDR3 is TGTGCCAGCAGCTTTAATCCGGGGGGAGAACTGTTTTTT.

The CDR3 coding sequence is TGTGCCAGCAGCGTAGATTACGGCTATGGCTACACCTTC. Protein: CASSVDYGYGYTF. The V and J genes are TRBV9 and TRBJ1-2; D is uncertain. The germline V gene encodes CDR1 SGDLS and CDR2 YYNGEE. V lost 0 bases and J lost 4, with 7 bases in between. CDR3 size: 13 residues.

The rearrangement links TRBV10-3 to TRBJ2-5; the match to TRBD2 covers 12 bases. J lost 9 bases, V lost 4 bases, and 12 bases had no gene match. This CDR3 has 16 residues. In germline, CDR1 is ENHRY, CDR2 SYGVKD. CDR3 residues: CAISGGTSGRDGPQYF. The CDR3 region has the DNA TGTGCCATCAGTGGGGGGACTAGCGGGCGGGACGGGCCCCAGTACTTC.